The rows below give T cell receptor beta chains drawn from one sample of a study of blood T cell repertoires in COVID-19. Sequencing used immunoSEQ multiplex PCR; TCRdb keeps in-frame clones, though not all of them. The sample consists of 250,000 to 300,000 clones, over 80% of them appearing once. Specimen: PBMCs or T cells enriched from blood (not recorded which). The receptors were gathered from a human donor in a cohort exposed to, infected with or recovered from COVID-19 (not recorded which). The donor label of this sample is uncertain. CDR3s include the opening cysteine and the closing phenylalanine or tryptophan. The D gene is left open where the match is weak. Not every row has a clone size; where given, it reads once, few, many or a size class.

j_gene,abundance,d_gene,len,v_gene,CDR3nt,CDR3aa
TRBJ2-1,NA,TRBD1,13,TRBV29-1,TGCAGCGGACAGGGGGCGCGATTGAATGAGCAGTTCTTC,CSGQGARLNEQFF
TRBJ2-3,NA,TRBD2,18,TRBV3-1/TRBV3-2,TGTGCCAGCAGCTGCCTTCGCGGGGGGGCCATGGGGACAGATACGCAGTATTTT,CASSCLRGGAMGTDTQYF
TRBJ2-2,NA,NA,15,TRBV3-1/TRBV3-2,TGTGCCAGCAGCCGGGTACCAGGGAACACCGGGGAGCTGTTTTTT,CASSRVPGNTGELFF
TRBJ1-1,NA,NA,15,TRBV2,TGTGCCAGCACTTCACTAGACCACATGAACACTGAAGCTTTCTTT,CASTSLDHMNTEAFF
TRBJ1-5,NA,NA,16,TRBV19,TGTGCCAGTACCAACATTTTGAGGGCGAGCAATCAGCCCCAGCATTTT,CASTNILRASNQPQHF
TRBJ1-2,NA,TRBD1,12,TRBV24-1,TGTGCCACCGGGGCGGAGGGGGCTGGCTACACCTTC,CATGAEGAGYTF
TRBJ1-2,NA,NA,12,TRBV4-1,TGCGCCAGCAGCCAAGGGACATATGGCTACACCTTC,CASSQGTYGYTF
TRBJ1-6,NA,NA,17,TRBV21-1,TGTGCCAGCAGCAACTGCCGCGTTGGGACAGGGGAGTCACCCCTCCACTTT,CASSNCRVGTGESPLHF
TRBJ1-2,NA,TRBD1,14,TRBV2,TGTGCCAGCATCCGGGACAGGAAAGTTTATGGCTACACCTTC,CASIRDRKVYGYTF
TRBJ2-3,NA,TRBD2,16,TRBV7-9,TGTGCCAGCAGCTTAGGACTAGCGGGGGGGCAAGATACGCAGTATTTT,CASSLGLAGGQDTQYF
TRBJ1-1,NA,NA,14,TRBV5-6,TGTGCCAGCAGCGCCTCTCCAGGGGCCACTGAAGCTTTCTTT,CASSASPGATEAFF
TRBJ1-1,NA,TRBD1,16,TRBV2,TGTGCCAGCAGGGCTCCCGACAGGGGGCCTGGGACTGAAGCTTTCTTT,CASRAPDRGPGTEAFF
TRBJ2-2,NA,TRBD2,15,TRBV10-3,TGTGCCATCAGTAGCGGGGGGGCCAACACCGGGGAGCTGTTTTTT,CAISSGGANTGELFF
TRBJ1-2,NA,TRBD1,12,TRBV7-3,TGTGCCAGCAGCTCAGGACAGGGAGGCTACACCTTC,CASSSGQGGYTF
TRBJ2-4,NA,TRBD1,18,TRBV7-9,TGTGCCAGCAGCTCCGCTCGGCAGGGGGTATTAACCAAAAACATTCAGTACTTC,CASSSARQGVLTKNIQYF
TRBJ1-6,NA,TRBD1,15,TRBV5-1,TGCGCCAGCAGCCCTTCCGGGACAGGGGGGTCACCCCTCCACTTT,CASSPSGTGGSPLHF
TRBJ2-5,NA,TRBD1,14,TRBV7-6,TGTGCCAGCAGTCGGGGACAGGGACAAGAGACCCAGTACTTC,CASSRGQGQETQYF
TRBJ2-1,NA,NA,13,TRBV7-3,TGTGCCAGCAGCCTTGAGTACTCATCTGTTCAGTTCTTC,CASSLEYSSVQFF
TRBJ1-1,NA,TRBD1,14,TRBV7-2,TGTGCCAGCAGCCGGGACAGGGGGAACACTGAAGCTTTCTTT,CASSRDRGNTEAFF
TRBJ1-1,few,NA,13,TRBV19,TGTGCCAGTAGTATGGGGAGTTGGACTGAAGCTTTCTTT,CASSMGSWTEAFF
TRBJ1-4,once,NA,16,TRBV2,TGTGCCAGCAGTGACGCGGCGGGGGCAACTAATGAAAAACTGTTTTTT,CASSDAAGATNEKLFF
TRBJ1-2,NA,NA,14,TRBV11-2,TGTGCCAGCAGCTTAGGGGCTACCTCGATGGGCTACACCTTC,CASSLGATSMGYTF
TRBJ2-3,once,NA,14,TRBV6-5,TGTGCCAGCGCGGGTACTGCTAGCACAGATACGCAGTATTTT,CASAGTASTDTQYF
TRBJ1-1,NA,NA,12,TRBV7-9,TGTGCCAGCAGGTTTCAGAACACTGAAGCTTTCTTT,CASRFQNTEAFF
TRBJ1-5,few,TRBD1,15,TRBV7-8,TGTGCCAGCAGCCCCGACAGGGTACTTCGGAGGCCCCAGCATTTT,CASSPDRVLRRPQHF
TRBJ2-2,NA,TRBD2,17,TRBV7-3,TGTGCCAGCAGCTTCGGGCTAGCGGGGGCCCTCACCGGGGAGCTGTTTTTT,CASSFGLAGALTGELFF
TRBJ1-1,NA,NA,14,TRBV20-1,TGCAGTGCTAGTCCTTGGACAGCAAACACTGAAGCTTTCTTT,CSASPWTANTEAFF
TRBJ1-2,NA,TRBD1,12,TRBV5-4,TGTGCCAGCAGCCCCACAGGGGTTGGCTACACCTTC,CASSPTGVGYTF
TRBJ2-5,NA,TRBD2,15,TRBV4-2,TGTGCCAGCAGCCAAGAAGGGACTAGCGACGAGACCCAGTACTTC,CASSQEGTSDETQYF
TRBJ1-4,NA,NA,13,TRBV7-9,TGTGCCAGCAGCCGAGACAGGAATGAAAAACTGTTTTTT,CASSRDRNEKLFF
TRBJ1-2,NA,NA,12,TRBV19,TGTGCCAGTGCCCAGGGCGACTATGGCTACACCTTC,CASAQGDYGYTF
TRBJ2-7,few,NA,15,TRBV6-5,TGTGCCAGCACCCGAGATTGGGCCAGCTCCTACGAGCAGTACTTC,CASTRDWASSYEQYF
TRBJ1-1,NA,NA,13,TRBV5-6,TGTGCCAGCAGCGGGGGGACCGCCACTGAAGCTTTCTTT,CASSGGTATEAFF
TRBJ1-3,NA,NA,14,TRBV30,TGTGCCTGGATATCCCGACTCGCTGGAAACACCATATATTTT,CAWISRLAGNTIYF
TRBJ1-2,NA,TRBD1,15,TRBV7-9,TGTGCCAGCAGCAAACCGGGACAGGGGTCATATGGCTACACCTTC,CASSKPGQGSYGYTF
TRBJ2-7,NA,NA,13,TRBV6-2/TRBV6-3,TGTGCCAGCAGTTACTCGAGATATTACGAGCAGTACTTC,CASSYSRYYEQYF
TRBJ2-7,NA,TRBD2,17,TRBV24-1,TGTGCCACCAGTGACCCGGGGGGGGACGGTGACGCCAACGAGCAGTACTTC,CATSDPGGDGDANEQYF
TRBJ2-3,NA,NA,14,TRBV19,TGTGCCAGTAGTCTGGGGGCGGTTGTAGATACGCAGTATTTT,CASSLGAVVDTQYF
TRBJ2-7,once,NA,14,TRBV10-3,TGTGCCATCAGATGGACAGCACAGGAAGGCGAGCAGTACTTC,CAIRWTAQEGEQYF